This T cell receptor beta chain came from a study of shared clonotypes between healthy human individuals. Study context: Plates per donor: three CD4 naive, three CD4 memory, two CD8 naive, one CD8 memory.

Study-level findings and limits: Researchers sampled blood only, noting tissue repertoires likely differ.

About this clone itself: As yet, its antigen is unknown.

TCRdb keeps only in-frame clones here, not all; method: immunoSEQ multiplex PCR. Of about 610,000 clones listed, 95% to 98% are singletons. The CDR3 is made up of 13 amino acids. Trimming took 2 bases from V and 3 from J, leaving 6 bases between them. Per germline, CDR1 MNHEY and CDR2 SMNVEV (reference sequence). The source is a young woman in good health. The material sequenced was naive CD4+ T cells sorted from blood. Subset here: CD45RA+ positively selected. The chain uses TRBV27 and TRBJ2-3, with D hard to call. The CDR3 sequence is CASSLRQTDTQYF. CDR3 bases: TGTGCCAGCAGTTTAAGGCAGACAGATACGCAGTATTTT.